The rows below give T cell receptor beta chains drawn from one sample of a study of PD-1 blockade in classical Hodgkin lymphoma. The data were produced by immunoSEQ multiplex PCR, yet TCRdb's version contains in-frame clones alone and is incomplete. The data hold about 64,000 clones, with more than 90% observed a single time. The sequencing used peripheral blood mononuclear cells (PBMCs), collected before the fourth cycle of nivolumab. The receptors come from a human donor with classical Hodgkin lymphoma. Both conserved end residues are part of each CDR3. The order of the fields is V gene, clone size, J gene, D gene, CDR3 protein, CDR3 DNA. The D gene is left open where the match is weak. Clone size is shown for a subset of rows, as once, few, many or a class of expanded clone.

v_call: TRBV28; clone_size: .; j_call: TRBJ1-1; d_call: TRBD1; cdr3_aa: CASRTGLNTEAFF; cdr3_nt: TGTGCCAGTAGGACAGGACTGAACACTGAAGCTTTCTTT
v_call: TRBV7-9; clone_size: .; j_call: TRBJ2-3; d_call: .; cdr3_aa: CASSLKGIIRASSTDTQYF; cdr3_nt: TGTGCCAGCAGCTTAAAGGGTATCATCAGGGCTTCTAGCACAGATACGCAGTATTTT
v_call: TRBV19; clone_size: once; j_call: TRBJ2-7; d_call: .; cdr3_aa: CASSWGRTYEQYF; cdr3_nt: TGTGCCAGTAGTTGGGGGCGAACCTACGAGCAGTACTTC
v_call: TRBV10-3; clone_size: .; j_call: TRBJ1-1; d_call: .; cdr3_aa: CATKSLGEGMNTEAFF; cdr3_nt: TGTGCCACGAAATCCCTTGGCGAGGGCATGAACACTGAAGCTTTCTTT
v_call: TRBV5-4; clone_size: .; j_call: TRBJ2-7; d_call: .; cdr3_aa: CASSLEGHSAYEQYF; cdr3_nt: TGTGCCAGCAGCTTGGAGGGGCACTCTGCCTACGAGCAGTACTTC
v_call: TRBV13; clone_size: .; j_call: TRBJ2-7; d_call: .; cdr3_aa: CASSLDLNYEQYF; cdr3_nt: TGTGCCAGCAGCTTAGACCTAAACTACGAGCAGTACTTC
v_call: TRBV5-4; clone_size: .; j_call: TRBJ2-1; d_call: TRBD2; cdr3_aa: CASSRLAGMNEQFF; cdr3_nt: TGTGCCAGCAGTAGACTAGCGGGAATGAATGAGCAGTTCTTC
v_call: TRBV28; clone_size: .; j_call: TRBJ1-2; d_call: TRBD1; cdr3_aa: CASSQGQGSYGYTF; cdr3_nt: TGTGCCAGCAGTCAAGGACAGGGATCGTATGGCTACACCTTC
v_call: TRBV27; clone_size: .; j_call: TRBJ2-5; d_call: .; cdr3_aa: CASSHGGPETQYF; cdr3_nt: TGTGCCAGCAGTCATGGGGGCCCAGAGACCCAGTACTTC
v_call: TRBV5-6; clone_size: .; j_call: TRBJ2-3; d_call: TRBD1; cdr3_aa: CASSVDRVQDTQYF; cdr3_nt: TGTGCCAGCAGCGTCGACAGGGTTCAAGATACGCAGTATTTT
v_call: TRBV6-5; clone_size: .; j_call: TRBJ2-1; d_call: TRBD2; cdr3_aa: CASSYSPSGSTNEQFF; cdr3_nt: TGTGCCAGCAGTTACTCGCCCAGCGGGAGCACAAATGAGCAGTTCTTC
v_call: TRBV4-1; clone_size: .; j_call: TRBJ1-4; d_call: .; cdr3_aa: CASSQPRTTDKEKLFF; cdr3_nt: TGCGCCAGCAGCCAGCCCCGTACAACGGACAAGGAAAAACTGTTTTTT
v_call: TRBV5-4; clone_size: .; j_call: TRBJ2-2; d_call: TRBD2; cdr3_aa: CASSLGGTSSIIGELFF; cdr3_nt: TGTGCCAGCAGCTTGGGGGGGACTAGCTCGATTATCGGGGAGCTGTTTTTT
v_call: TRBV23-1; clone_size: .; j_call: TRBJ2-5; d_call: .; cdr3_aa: CASKESRGNRVGRETQYF; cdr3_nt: TGCGCCAGCAAAGAAAGTAGGGGAAACAGGGTGGGACGAGAGACCCAGTACTTC
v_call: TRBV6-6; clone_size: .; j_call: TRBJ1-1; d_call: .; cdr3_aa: CASRGMNTEAFF; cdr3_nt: TGTGCCAGCAGGGGGATGAACACTGAAGCTTTCTTT
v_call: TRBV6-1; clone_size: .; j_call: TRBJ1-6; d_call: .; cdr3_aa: CAGRFTADSPLHF; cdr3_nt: TGTGCCGGCAGATTTACGGCAGATTCACCCCTCCACTTT
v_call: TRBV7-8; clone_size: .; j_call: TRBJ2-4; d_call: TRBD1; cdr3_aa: CASSPRTGGNNLAKNIQYF; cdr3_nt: TGTGCCAGCAGCCCGCGGACAGGGGGCAATAATTTGGCCAAAAACATTCAGTACTTC
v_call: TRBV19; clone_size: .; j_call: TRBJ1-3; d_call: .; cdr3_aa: CASSMGASGNTIYF; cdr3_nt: TGTGCCAGTAGTATGGGGGCCTCTGGAAACACCATATATTTT
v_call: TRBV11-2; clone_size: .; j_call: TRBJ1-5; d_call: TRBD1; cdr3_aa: CASSEGRGRESNQPQHF; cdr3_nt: TGTGCCAGCAGCGAGGGCAGGGGGAGAGAAAGCAATCAGCCCCAGCATTTT
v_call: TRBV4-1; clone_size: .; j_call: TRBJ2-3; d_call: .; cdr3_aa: CASRLVTPGTDTQYF; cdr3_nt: TGCGCCAGCAGACTCGTGACTCCTGGCACAGATACGCAGTATTTT
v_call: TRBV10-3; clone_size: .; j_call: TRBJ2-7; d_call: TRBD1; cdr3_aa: CAISDPGTDLYEQYF; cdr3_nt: TGTGCCATCAGTGACCCTGGGACAGACCTTTACGAGCAGTACTTC
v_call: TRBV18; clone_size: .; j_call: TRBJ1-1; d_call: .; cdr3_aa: CASSPLALNTEAFF; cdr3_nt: TGTGCCAGCTCGCCCTTGGCGTTGAACACTGAAGCTTTCTTT
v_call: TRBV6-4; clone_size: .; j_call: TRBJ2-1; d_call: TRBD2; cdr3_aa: CASSAAGGSSYNEQFF; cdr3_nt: TGTGCCAGCAGTGCCGCCGGGGGGAGCTCCTACAATGAGCAGTTCTTC
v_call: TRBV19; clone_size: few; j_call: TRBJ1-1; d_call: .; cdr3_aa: CASTRTALPFF; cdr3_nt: TGTGCCAGTACCCGCACGGCCCTCCCTTTCTTT
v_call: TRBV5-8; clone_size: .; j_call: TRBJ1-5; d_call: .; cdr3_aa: CASSPSSNQPQHF; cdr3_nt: TGTGCCAGCAGCCCTTCTAGCAATCAGCCCCAGCATTTT
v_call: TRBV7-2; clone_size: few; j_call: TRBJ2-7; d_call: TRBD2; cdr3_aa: CASSLREGLAGTATYEQYF; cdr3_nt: TGTGCCAGCAGCCTGCGGGAGGGACTAGCGGGGACCGCGACCTACGAGCAGTACTTC
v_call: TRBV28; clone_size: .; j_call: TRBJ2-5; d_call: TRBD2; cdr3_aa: CASRGTSGWGQEAQYF; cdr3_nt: TGTGCCAGCAGGGGGACTAGCGGGTGGGGGCAAGAGGCCCAGTACTTC
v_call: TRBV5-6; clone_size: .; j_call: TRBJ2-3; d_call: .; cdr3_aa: CASNSEGGETSTDTQYF; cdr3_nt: TGTGCCAGCAACTCGGAGGGCGGGGAGACTAGCACAGATACGCAGTATTTT
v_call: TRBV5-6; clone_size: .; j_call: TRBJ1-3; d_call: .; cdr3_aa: CASSLTAGTYSGNTIYF; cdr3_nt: TGTGCCAGCAGCCTTACTGCTGGGACGTACTCTGGAAACACCATATATTTT
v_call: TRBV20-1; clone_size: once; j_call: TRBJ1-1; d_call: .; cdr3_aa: CSAWVRTEAFF; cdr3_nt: TGCAGTGCATGGGTGCGGACTGAAGCTTTCTTT
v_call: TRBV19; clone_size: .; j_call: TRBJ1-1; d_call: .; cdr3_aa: CASSIQETEAFF; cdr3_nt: TGTGCCAGTAGTATCCAGGAGACTGAAGCTTTCTTT
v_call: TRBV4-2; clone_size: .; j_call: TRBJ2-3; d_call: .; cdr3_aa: CASSQGGYPNTDTQYF; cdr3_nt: TGTGCCAGCAGCCAAGGAGGATACCCGAACACAGATACGCAGTATTTT
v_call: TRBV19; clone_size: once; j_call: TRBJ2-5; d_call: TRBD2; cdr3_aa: CASSFGLAEETQYF; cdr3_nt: TGTGCCAGTAGTTTCGGACTAGCGGAAGAGACCCAGTACTTC
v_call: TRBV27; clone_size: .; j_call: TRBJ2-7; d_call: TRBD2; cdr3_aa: CASSPHGRSYEQYF; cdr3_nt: TGTGCCAGCAGTCCACACGGGAGGTCCTACGAGCAGTACTTC
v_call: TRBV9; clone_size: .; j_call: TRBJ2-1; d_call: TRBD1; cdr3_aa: CASSVVGQPYNEQFF; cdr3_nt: TGTGCCAGCAGCGTAGTGGGACAGCCCTACAATGAGCAGTTCTTC
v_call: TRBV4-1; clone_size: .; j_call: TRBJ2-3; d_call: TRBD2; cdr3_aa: CASRFIAGALTDTQYF; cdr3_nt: TGCGCCAGCAGATTTATAGCGGGGGCCCTCACAGATACGCAGTATTTT
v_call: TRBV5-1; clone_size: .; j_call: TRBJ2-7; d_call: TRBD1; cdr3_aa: CASSDIRDRHYEQYF; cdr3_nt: TGCGCCAGCAGCGATATCCGGGACAGGCACTACGAGCAGTACTTC
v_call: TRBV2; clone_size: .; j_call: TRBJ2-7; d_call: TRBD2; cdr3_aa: CASSEAWAGETYEQYF; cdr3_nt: TGTGCCAGCAGTGAAGCCTGGGCGGGAGAAACCTACGAGCAGTACTTC
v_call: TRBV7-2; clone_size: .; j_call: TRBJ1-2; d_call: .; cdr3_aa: CASGAGKNYGYTF; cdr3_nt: TGTGCCAGCGGTGCAGGCAAAAACTATGGCTACACCTTC
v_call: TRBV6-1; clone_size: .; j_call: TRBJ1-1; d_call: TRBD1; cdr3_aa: CASSHTGGTEAFF; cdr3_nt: TGTGCCAGTAGTCATACAGGGGGCACTGAAGCTTTCTTT
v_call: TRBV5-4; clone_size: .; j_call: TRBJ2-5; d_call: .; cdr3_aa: CASSLGGSGSGETQYF; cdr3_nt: TGTGCCAGCAGCTTGGGGGGGTCCGGGTCCGGAGAGACCCAGTACTTC
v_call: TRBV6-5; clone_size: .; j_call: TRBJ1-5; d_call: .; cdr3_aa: CASGGGVYQPQHF; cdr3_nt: TGTGCCAGCGGTGGGGGGGTGTATCAGCCCCAGCATTTT
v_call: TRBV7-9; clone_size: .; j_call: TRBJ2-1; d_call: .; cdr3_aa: CASSLKYKWGSYNEQFF; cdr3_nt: TGTGCCAGCAGCTTAAAATATAAGTGGGGTTCCTACAATGAGCAGTTCTTC
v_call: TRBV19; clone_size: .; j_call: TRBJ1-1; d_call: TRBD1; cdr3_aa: CASSSTGGSTEAFF; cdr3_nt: TGTGCCAGTAGTTCGACAGGGGGCTCGACTGAAGCTTTCTTT
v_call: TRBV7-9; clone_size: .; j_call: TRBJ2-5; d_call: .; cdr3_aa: CASSQASGVETQYF; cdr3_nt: TGTGCCAGCAGTCAGGCATCTGGGGTAGAGACCCAGTACTTC
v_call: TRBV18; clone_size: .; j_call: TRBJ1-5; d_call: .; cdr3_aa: CASSPQRQTVGQPQHF; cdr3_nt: TGTGCCAGCTCCCCGCAGAGACAGACTGTAGGTCAGCCCCAGCATTTT
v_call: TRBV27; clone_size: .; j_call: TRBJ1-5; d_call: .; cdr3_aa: CASSEDGRLSNQPQHF; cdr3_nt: TGTGCCAGCAGTGAGGACGGTCGGCTGAGCAATCAGCCCCAGCATTTT
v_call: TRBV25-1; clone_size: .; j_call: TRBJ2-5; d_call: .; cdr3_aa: CATQPSGLRRETQYF; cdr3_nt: TGTGCCACCCAGCCGTCTGGGCTACGACGGGAGACCCAGTACTTC
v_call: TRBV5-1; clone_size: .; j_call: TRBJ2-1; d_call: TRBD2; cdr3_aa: CASSLIFGGMYFF; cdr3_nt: TGCGCCAGCAGCTTGATTTTCGGGGGGATGTATTTCTTC
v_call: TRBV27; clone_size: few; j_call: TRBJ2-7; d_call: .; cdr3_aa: CASSLSGSNYEQYF; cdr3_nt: TGTGCCAGCAGTTTATCCGGGAGCAACTACGAGCAGTACTTC
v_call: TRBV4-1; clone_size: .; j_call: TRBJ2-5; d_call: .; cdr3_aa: CASSQRFSETQYF; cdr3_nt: TGCGCCAGCAGCCAACGGTTTAGCGAGACCCAGTACTTC
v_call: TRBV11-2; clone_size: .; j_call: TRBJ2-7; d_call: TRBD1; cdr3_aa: CASSLLGQGYEQYF; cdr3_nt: TGTGCCAGCAGCTTATTGGGACAGGGATACGAGCAGTACTTC
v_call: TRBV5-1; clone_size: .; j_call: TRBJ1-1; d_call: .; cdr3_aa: CASSLRGQQGRNTEAFF; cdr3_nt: TGCGCCAGCAGCTTGAGGGGCCAACAGGGTAGGAACACTGAAGCTTTCTTT
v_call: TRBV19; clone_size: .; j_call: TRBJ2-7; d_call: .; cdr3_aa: CASSIGLGPPQRYEQYF; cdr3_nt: TGTGCCAGTAGTATAGGATTGGGACCTCCTCAACGCTACGAGCAGTACTTC
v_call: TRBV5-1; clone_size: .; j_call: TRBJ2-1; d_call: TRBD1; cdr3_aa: CATTDRENNEQFF; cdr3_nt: TGCGCCACCACCGACAGGGAAAACAATGAGCAGTTCTTC
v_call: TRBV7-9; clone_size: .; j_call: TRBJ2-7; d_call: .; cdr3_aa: CASSPPLRDYEQYF; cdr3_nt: TGTGCCAGCAGCCCCCCCCTCCGGGACTACGAGCAGTACTTC
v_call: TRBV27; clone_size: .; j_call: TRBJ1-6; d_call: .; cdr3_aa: CASSFTANSPLHF; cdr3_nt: TGTGCCAGCAGTTTCACAGCTAATTCACCCCTCCACTTT
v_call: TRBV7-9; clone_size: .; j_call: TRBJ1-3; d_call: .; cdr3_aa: CASSPGQFGNTIYF; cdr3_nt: TGTGCCAGCAGCCCCGGACAGTTTGGAAACACCATATATTTT
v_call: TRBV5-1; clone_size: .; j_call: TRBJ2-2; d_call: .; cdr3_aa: CASSFGGGTGELFF; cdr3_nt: TGCGCCAGCAGCTTCGGAGGGGGCACCGGGGAGCTGTTTTTT